The rows below give T cell receptor beta chains drawn from one sample of a study of blood T cell repertoires in COVID-19. Profiled with immunoSEQ multiplex PCR; TCRdb holds only in-frame clones, not every one. The sample consists of approximately 220,000 clones, roughly 80% of them appearing once. The specimen sequenced was PBMCs or T cells enriched from blood (not recorded which). The source of these receptors is a woman between 35 and 50 years old with acute COVID-19. CDR3s leave out the opening cysteine and the closing phenylalanine or tryptophan. Fields, in order: V gene, J gene, CDR3 protein.

V: TRBV7-9
J: TRBJ2-5
CDR3: ASSLGGSAPPSSETQY

V: TRBV10-2
J: TRBJ1-1
CDR3: ASRDGQVRDTEAF

V: TRBV30
J: TRBJ1-2
CDR3: AWSESRGGPGGYT

V: TRBV11-2
J: TRBJ1-1
CDR3: ASSTDRGLRAF

V: TRBV20-1
J: TRBJ1-1
CDR3: SASKWEDATEAF

V: TRBV29-1
J: TRBJ2-7
CDR3: SVGTSGNPYEQY

V: TRBV27
J: TRBJ1-2
CDR3: ASSPRGEGNYGYT

V: TRBV28
J: TRBJ2-2
CDR3: ASSFGLAGGYGELF

V: TRBV5-1
J: TRBJ1-1
CDR3: ASSLDRGGTEAF

V: TRBV11-2
J: TRBJ2-5
CDR3: ASSLASGGTQETQY

V: TRBV5-1
J: TRBJ1-1
CDR3: ASSLLGQGALNTEAF

V: TRBV5-1
J: TRBJ2-7
CDR3: ASSLDSHMQY

V: TRBV30
J: TRBJ1-3
CDR3: AWRSGGTMRNTIY

V: TRBV18
J: TRBJ1-6
CDR3: ASSLDRKNSPLH

V: TRBV9
J: TRBJ2-3
CDR3: ASSPRASSGGPTDTQY

V: TRBV6-5
J: TRBJ2-7
CDR3: ASSPLRGHYEQY